This T cell receptor beta chain was recorded in a study of cytomegalovirus exposure and HLA in healthy donors. Whole-study findings and limits: It was reported that TCR beta sequences correctly inferred the HLA-A and HLA-B alleles for most subjects. Sequencing depth across donors, presence/absence analyses assumed, was roughly uniform. It was 150 to 200 TCR beta chains that were listed as cytomegalovirus-associated.

PCR was performed using 60 Vbeta and 13 Jbeta primers. The data were produced by immunoSEQ multiplex PCR, yet TCRdb's version contains in-frame clones alone and is incomplete. Of approximately 200,000 clones listed, 83% are singletons. In the case of this clone: Its antigen is unknown.

This sequence originates from a girl aged 10-17 years in good health and CMV-seronegative. Sequencing was performed on PBMCs.

The CDR3 coding sequence is TGTGCCTGGAGTGTACTCCGAATTAATGAGCAGTTCTTC. Translated, it gives CAWSVLRINEQFF. This chain joins TRBV30 and TRBJ2-1, with D unresolved. The germline CDR1 and CDR2 sequences are GTSNPN and SVGIG (reference sequence). Trimming removed 0 bases from V and 7 bases from J, with 10 bases in between. The CDR3 runs to 13 residues.